These T cell receptor beta chains were read from a single sample in a study of breast tumors, draining lymph nodes, adjacent tissues. MiXCR, applied by TCRdb to the multiplex PCR reads, yields one record per CDR3 protein. This table has about 300,000 distinct CDR3 sequences, more than 30% appearing once. Sequenced material: axillary lymph node tissue. The receptors come from a female donor with breast cancer. Some clones in this sample may be carry-over from other donors' samples. Both conserved end residues are part of each CDR3. A D gene is named only where the DNA matches it firmly. Not every row has a clone size; where given, it reads once, few, many or a size class.

V	size	D	J	DNA	CDR3
TRBV11-2	many	-	TRBJ2-7	TGTGCCAGCAGCTTAGGGGCCTCGACCTACGAGCAGTACTTC	CASSLGASTYEQYF
TRBV6-2/TRBV6-3	many	-	TRBJ2-7	TGTGCCAGCAGTTACTTGCTGGGGGAGCAGTACTTC	CASSYLLGEQYF
TRBV7-9	-	-	TRBJ2-4	TGTGCCAGCAGCTTCACAGTTTCCCCCAACATTCAGTACTTC	CASSFTVSPNIQYF
TRBV6-5	-	-	TRBJ2-6	TGTGCCTCCAGAATGGGGGGGCCTGACACCGGGGCCAACGTCCTGACTTTC	CASRMGGPDTGANVLTF
TRBV2	many	-	TRBJ2-7	TGTGCCAGCAGTGAAATCTTGAGGAACGAGCAGTACTTC	CASSEILRNEQYF
TRBV7-6	-	-	TRBJ2-2	TGTGCCAGCAGCTTGGGCTGTGCGAACACCGGGGAGCTGTTTTTT	CASSLGCANTGELFF
TRBV25-1	many	-	TRBJ1-6	TGTGCCAGCAGTGGGATTGCGGGTTCACCCCTCCACTTT	CASSGIAGSPLHF
TRBV6-5	few	TRBD2	TRBJ2-7	TGTGCCAGCAGCCGTGGACTAGCCATAAACCCCTACGAGCAGTACTTC	CASSRGLAINPYEQYF
TRBV6-4	many	-	TRBJ2-7	TGTGCCAGCAGTGCTGCCCCGAATTCGGGAACGGAGCAGTACTTC	CASSAAPNSGTEQYF
TRBV12-3/TRBV12-4	-	TRBD2	TRBJ2-4	TGTGCCAGCAGACCCGGACTAGTGAGTGAAAACATTCAGCACTTC	CASRPGLVSENIQHF
TRBV5-1	many	TRBD1	TRBJ2-7	TGCGCCAGCAGCTTTGGTGGTAGGGGGCACGAGCAGTACTTC	CASSFGGRGHEQYF
TRBV20-1	many	TRBD1	TRBJ2-7	TGCAGTGCTAGGGACAGGATCTCCTACGAGCAGTACTTC	CSARDRISYEQYF
TRBV11-1	many	-	TRBJ2-7	TGTGCCAGCAGCCCCGAAGGGGATTCGGGGAGCTACGAGCAGTACTTC	CASSPEGDSGSYEQYF
TRBV6-6	many	TRBD1	TRBJ1-5	TGTGCCAGTACGACAGGGTTGAATCAGCCCCAGCATTTT	CASTTGLNQPQHF
TRBV6-1	-	-	TRBJ1-4	TGTGCCAGCAGTCTGGGGGGGGAAGAACTGTTTTTT	CASSLGGEELFF
TRBV7-8	many	TRBD2	TRBJ2-3	TGTGCCAGCAGCATCCAGACTAGCGGGAGTGTGGGAACGCAGTATTTT	CASSIQTSGSVGTQYF
TRBV4-2	few	TRBD2	TRBJ2-1	TGTGCCAGCAGCCAAGGAGCGGGGGGCTCCTACAATGAGCAGTTCTTC	CASSQGAGGSYNEQFF
TRBV20-1	few	-	TRBJ1-1	TGCAGTGCTACAGCAGACCACACTGAAGCTTTCTTT	CSATADHTEAFF
TRBV15	-	TRBD1	TRBJ1-2	TGTGCCACCAGCGTTGAAGGACCGGGACAGGGGTTTTTGGACTATGGCTACACCTTC	CATSVEGPGQGFLDYGYTF
TRBV5-6	many	-	TRBJ2-1	TGTGCCAGCAGCTTGGTACTTGACAAGCAGTTCTTC	CASSLVLDKQFF
TRBV20-1	many	TRBD2	TRBJ2-7	TGCAGTGCCCGGCCGGGGGGTGGGAGGACCTACGAGCAGTACTTC	CSARPGGGRTYEQYF
TRBV12-3/TRBV12-4	-	TRBD2	TRBJ2-7	TGTGCCAGCAACCTGTTGGGGGGGTGGGGGGAGCAGTACTTC	CASNLLGGWGEQYF
TRBV19	many	-	TRBJ2-1	TGTGCCAGTAGTATTGGGGGGTATGAGCAGTTCTTC	CASSIGGYEQFF
TRBV2	many	-	TRBJ2-1	TGTGCCAGCAGTGAAACCTCGTTCTACAATGAGCAGTTCTTC	CASSETSFYNEQFF
TRBV12-5	many	TRBD2	TRBJ2-1	TGTGCTAGTGCCACCGGGAGGGGGGCGGAAGGCTACAATGAGCAGTTCTTC	CASATGRGAEGYNEQFF
TRBV7-9	many	-	TRBJ1-2	TGTGCCAGCAGCTTAGGCCAGGGTTTGGGGAACTATGGCTACACCTTC	CASSLGQGLGNYGYTF
TRBV5-1	-	TRBD1	TRBJ2-5	TGCGCCAGCAGCTTGGTGACAGGGTCGGAGACCCAGTACTTC	CASSLVTGSETQYF
TRBV5-1	many	-	TRBJ2-3	TGCGCCAGCAGCCCAAGTAGGGGATACACAGATACGCAGTATTTT	CASSPSRGYTDTQYF
TRBV15	many	TRBD2	TRBJ2-7	TGTGCCACCAGCAGAGTACTAGCGGAAACCTACGAGCAGTACTTC	CATSRVLAETYEQYF
TRBV3-1	few	-	TRBJ2-7	TGTGCCAACAGCCAAAGTTTTTACGAGCAGTACTTC	CANSQSFYEQYF
TRBV6-5	-	TRBD2	TRBJ2-1	TGTGCCAGCAGTCACTCGACTAGCGGGAATGAGCAGTTCTTC	CASSHSTSGNEQFF
TRBV2	-	-	TRBJ1-5	TGTGCCAGCAGTGAGGGCCAAAATAGCAATCAGCCCCAGCATTTT	CASSEGQNSNQPQHF
TRBV3-1	few	-	TRBJ2-7	TGTGCCAGCAGCCAAGACCCTAGCCCCTCCTACGAGCAGTACTTC	CASSQDPSPSYEQYF
TRBV7-6	-	-	TRBJ1-1	TGTGTCAGCAGCTTAAAGGGGGACACTGAAGCTTTCTTT	CVSSLKGDTEAFF
TRBV28	-	TRBD1	TRBJ2-3	TGTGCCAGCAGTAACCCGACAGGGGCAACAGATACGCAGGATTTT	CASSNPTGATDTQDF
TRBV7-9	many	TRBD2	TRBJ2-3	TGTGCCAGCAGCTTTGCGGGAGGGGCAGATACGCAGTATTTT	CASSFAGGADTQYF
TRBV19	many	-	TRBJ2-5	TGTGCCAGTAGTATCTCCATGGGGCGAGAGACCCAGTACTTC	CASSISMGRETQYF
TRBV20-1	many	-	TRBJ1-5	TGCAGTGCTAAATCAGGGGAAGGTAATCAGCCCCAGCATTTT	CSAKSGEGNQPQHF